This TCR beta chain was observed in a study of radiotherapy plus CTLA-4 blockade in lung cancer (dated by TCRdb to the late 2010s). With regard to the full study: Among the enrolled patients, around 19% had an objective response, and 31% reached disease control. The paper's findings and limits, for the study overall: The strongest predictors of response were reported to be early dynamic shifts in blood T cell clones along with a rise in serum interferon-beta following radiation. After treatment with radiotherapy and ipilimumab, TCR clones that came from tumors expanded in the peripheral blood.

In this study, focal radiation therapy paired with CTLA-4 blockade (ipilimumab) was tested in patients who had chemo-refractory metastatic non-small-cell lung cancer. Receptors were amplified or captured by the immunoSEQ multiplex PCR assay. TCRdb holds this immuneACCESS table with in-frame rearrangements only. Some clones are missing; in checked studies, unresolved V genes explain under half, and the rest has no known cause. The sample table shows 80,000 or so clones, and 60% to 85% are seen once. Under 5% of the sample lies in the top ten. This clone came up a few times. No antigen is known for it. Per-nucleotide qualities are absent, and no much larger clonotype sits a single base away. Germline trimming: 5 bases from V, 7 bases from J; junction bases outside gene matches: 7. CDR1 and CDR2 are read off the germline V gene as SGHTA and FQGNSA. From cysteine to phenylalanine, the CDR3 is 13 amino acids long. Only the CDR3 DNA stays, 39 bases, in frame from base 1.

This receptor was taken from a human donor with non-small cell lung cancer who had a partial response to radiotherapy plus ipilimumab. Some clones in this sample may be carry-over from other donors' samples. This chain joins TRBV7-2 to TRBJ2-5; 7 central bases correspond to TRBD2. The sample was peripheral blood, taken from a patient treated with radiotherapy plus ipilimumab. The DNA reads as follows: TGTGCCAGCAGCAGCGGGACTGTAGGGACCCAGTACTTC. It specifies CASSSGTVGTQYF.